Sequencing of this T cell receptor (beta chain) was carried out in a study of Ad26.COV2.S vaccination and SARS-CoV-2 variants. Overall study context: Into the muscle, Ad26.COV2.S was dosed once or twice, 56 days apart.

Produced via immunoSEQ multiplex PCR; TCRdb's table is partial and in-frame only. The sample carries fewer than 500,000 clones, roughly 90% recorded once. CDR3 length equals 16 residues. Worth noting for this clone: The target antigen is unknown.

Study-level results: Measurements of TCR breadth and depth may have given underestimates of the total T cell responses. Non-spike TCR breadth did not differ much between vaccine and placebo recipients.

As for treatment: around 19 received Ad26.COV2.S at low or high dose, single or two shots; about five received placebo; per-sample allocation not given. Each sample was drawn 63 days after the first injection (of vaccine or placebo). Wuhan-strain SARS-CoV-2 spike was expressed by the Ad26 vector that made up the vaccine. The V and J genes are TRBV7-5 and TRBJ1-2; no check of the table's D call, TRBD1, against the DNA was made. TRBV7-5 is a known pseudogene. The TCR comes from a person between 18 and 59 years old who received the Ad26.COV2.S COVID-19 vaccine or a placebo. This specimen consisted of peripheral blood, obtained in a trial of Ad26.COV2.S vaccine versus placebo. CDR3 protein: CVRSLAPQKPGYGYTF. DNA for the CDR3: TGTGTCAGAAGCTTAGCACCCCAGAAGCCAGGGTATGGCTACACCTTC.